This T cell receptor beta chain is from a study of blood T cell repertoires in COVID-19. In the study overall: Sources were T cells, B-cell-depleted T cells, or PBMCs; the material itself was cDNA or gDNA.

Source study methods: How many nucleated cells were present was estimated from reference gene primer amplification. The method was immunoSEQ multiplex PCR; TCRdb's version includes in-frame clones alone and lacks a portion of them. Clone size and the V and J calls come from that table; the DNA yielded D and trimming. This table holds around 230,000 clones, approximately 80% found once. The CDR3 loop spans 16 amino acids. Trimming cost V 4 bases and J 4 bases; bases outside gene matches: 8. CDR1 is MNHEY and CDR2 is SVGEGT in the germline V gene. The material sequenced was peripheral blood. This TCR came from a man aged 35 to 55 with acute or convalescent COVID-19. This chain uses TRBV6-2 or TRBV6-3 with TRBJ2-1, with 9 bases lining up with TRBD2. The CDR3 reads CASSWLAGEPYNEQFF. The CDR3 nucleotides read TGTGCCAGCAGTTGGTTAGCGGGAGAGCCGTACAATGAGCAGTTCTTC.